This T cell receptor beta chain was sequenced during a study of blood T cells in healthy people across ages (dated by TCRdb to about 2015). With respect to the entire study: Template switching captured roughly one uniquely barcoded TCR beta cDNA molecule per two T cells in model experiments. To track age-related changes in TCR beta repertoire diversity, the study relied on deep sequencing normalized with unique cDNA molecular identifiers. The donors were divided into four age groups: young (average 16 years), middle-aged (roughly 42), aged (around 59) and long-lived (nearly 85). To avoid experimental bias, donors of different ages were distributed randomly across sequencing lanes. For two donors (one aged 18 to 30 and one aged 80 or older), the study analyzed two additional independent replicas of 1 million unique cDNA reads from the same blood draw.

From its cysteine to its phenylalanine, the CDR3 spans 14 amino acids. Only CDR3 DNA is held: 42 bases, read in frame from base 1. CDR1 is given as KGHDR and CDR2 as SFDVKD, both from the germline V gene. V is pared back by 6 bases and J by 0 bases, with 8 bases lying between the germline termini. The roughly 42 donors, aged about 6 to 100 years, were systemically healthy Caucasian individuals from Russia. About 10 milliliters of peripheral blood were collected from each donor into EDTA-treated Vacutainer tubes. Ficoll-Paque density-gradient centrifugation was used to isolate PBMCs, with at least 6.5 million per sample. Trizol reagent was used to extract total RNA from the PBMCs, yielding at least 5 micrograms per sample. For every donor, an aliquot of PBMCs went through flow cytometry to measure the percentages of naive CD45RAhigh/CD27high T cells. Library preparation used 5' RACE. These reads were obtained on an Illumina HiSeq 2500. A second 7 to 11 cycle PCR used a sample-barcoded 5' primer and a J-beta primer mix. Each TCR beta cDNA molecule received a unique molecular identifier from a template-switch 5' adaptor carrying 12 random nucleotides. Each sample yielded at least 2.5 million CDR3-containing paired-end reads. All of the RNA was converted into first-strand cDNA using the Mint cDNA synthesis kit, with a TRBC-specific oligonucleotide serving as the primer. After uracil-DNA glycosylase treatment, a first 18-cycle PCR used universal primers M1SS and BC2_uni_R on all cDNA. The authors' analysis ran thus. For normalization, 1 million high-quality reads, each with a distinct molecular identifier, were randomly selected from each sample. Reads with shared molecular identifiers were discarded instead of being binned into consensus sequences. CDR3 identification, clonotype clustering and error correction used MiTCR with a Q25 quality threshold and the strictest error-elimination algorithm. A nonparametric unseen species model with Euler transformation was used to estimate a lower bound on total TCR beta diversity. TCRdb passed the public sequencing reads through fastp at Q25 and MiXCR, retaining productive beta sequences. For every CDR3 protein sequence, its rows merge into one entry that carries the most common genes and DNA. For this entry, the V and J calls and clone size follow TCRdb and not the study's own pipeline. The sample table holds roughly 1,700,000 distinct CDR3 sequences, of which under 30% were seen once. Jointly, the top ten make up approximately 7.7% of the sample.

This clonotype was counted a few times. This clone's antigen is unknown. No base-level quality is on record; no much larger clone is a single base apart. The research as a whole found: Estimates of total diversity from one million sequenced T cells were regarded as lower bounds and underestimates. Compared with the aged group, the long-lived group had more naive CD4+ T cells, fewer expanded clones and increased TCR diversity, suggesting age selection. Since profiling was done on bulk unsorted PBMCs, naive and antigen-experienced compartments could not be conclusively compared. As age increased, observed TCR beta diversity per million T cells dropped in a roughly linear way, and a significant reduction was already evident by age 40. Because the CMV infection status of the donors was unknown, age-related changes in expanded clonotypes may potentially have been confounded. Observed TCR beta diversity correlated strongly with the percentage of naive T cells measured by flow cytometry.

The chain was built from TRBV24-1 and TRBJ2-1; the D gene is perhaps TRBD2, on 6 matching bases. The sequence was obtained from a woman in her thirties in good health. Material for sequencing was blood. The CDR3 reads CATSRGISYNEQFF. The nucleotides are TGTGCCACCAGTCGGGGGATCTCCTACAATGAGCAGTTCTTC.